This T cell receptor beta chain was obtained from a study of sequential checkpoint blockade in melanoma (dated by TCRdb to the late 2010s). With respect to the entire study: Using 1:1 randomization, the trial assigned patients either to first-line nivolumab followed by ipilimumab (arm A) or to ipilimumab followed by nivolumab (arm B). Maintenance nivolumab was given following each of the two trial sequences. DNA from roughly 83 melanoma tumor samples collected before treatment underwent TCRbeta immunosequencing. About 24 patients had matched tumor biopsies taken before treatment and at week 13, after single-agent nivolumab (arm A) or ipilimumab (arm B). Roughly three quarters of the matched tumor biopsy pairs taken before and after treatment were from the same lesion. The paper's findings and limits, for the study overall: Small sample sizes and reduced statistical power limited the analyses of tumor T-cell fraction within each arm. Among patients in arm A, the nivolumab-first arm, pretreatment tumor TIL clonality was associated with response (P = .04). PD-L1 staining and CD8+ T-cell counts correlated with tumor T-cell fraction and clonality, whereas mutational load did not. The model for predicting response that combines TCR metrics with mutation burden needs to be validated in larger, independent patient cohorts. Achieving clinical benefit was about 30 times more likely for patients whose tumor T-cell fraction and clonality increased by week 13.

The sample's treatment or condition label, decoded: randomized to nivolumab then ipilimumab (arm A) or the reverse (arm B). None of the trial patients had been given prior DNA-damaging chemotherapy. CheckMate 064, a randomized, open-label phase II trial of sequential checkpoint blockade, was the source of the samples, all of which came from patients with melanoma. Genomic DNA from formalin-fixed paraffin-embedded (FFPE) tissue samples served as the input for tumor TCR sequencing. The germline V gene specifies SQVTM as CDR1 and ANQGSEA as CDR2. The V and J ends are trimmed by 7 bases and 8 bases, leaving 18 bases between them. The CDR3 holds 13 amino acids from the cysteine to the phenylalanine. Just CDR3 DNA is preserved here, 39 bases in frame from base 1. The immunoSEQ Assay was used to immunosequence TCRbeta CDR3 regions from genomic DNA. Genomic DNA was amplified by bias-controlled multiplex PCR before high-throughput sequencing. The paper's processing steps were these. To quantify the absolute abundance of each unique TCRbeta CDR3 region, the sequences were collapsed and filtered. Clonality, defined as 1 minus Pielou's evenness, was calculated using only productive rearrangements. Tumor T-cell fraction was calculated by normalizing TCRbeta template counts to usable DNA, which was estimated from several housekeeping genes. A previously published method was used to identify clones whose frequencies were significantly greater in on-treatment samples than in baseline samples. The source is immuneACCESS, and TCRdb retained only in-frame sequences with V and J called. Part of the clones is not carried over; for the studies checked, unresolved V genes explain less than half of this, and the remainder is unexplained. For V, J and clone size, that table is used; D and trimming come from the DNA. The sample table contains more than 9,500 clones; only one count was recorded for approximately 25% of them. The leading ten clones occupy roughly 20% of the sample.

This clone was seen a few times. Its antigen is currently not known. The record has no base qualities; no much larger clone is one base away. Here the chain combines TRBV29-1 and TRBJ2-1, with the D gene not clear enough to name. This material consisted of tumor tissue (inferred from file names), taken from a patient given nivolumab and ipilimumab in sequence. The receptor was derived from a human donor with melanoma. CDR3 sequence: CSAPLWESDEQFF. The DNA is as follows: TGCAGCGCCCCTTTATGGGAAAGCGATGAGCAGTTCTTC.